This T cell receptor beta chain was identified in a study of shared T cell receptors in the human thymus. The germline V gene has CDR1 LGHNA and CDR2 YSLEER. The CDR3 length is 13 residues. J gave up 3 bases and V 3 bases, and 2 bases lay outside the gene matches. The method was immunoSEQ multiplex PCR; TCRdb's version includes in-frame clones alone and lacks a portion of them. Counted here are some 660,000 clones, about 90% occurring once; the ten biggest clones make up just under 0.0095%. This sample also appeared in a second study, on human thymus T cells. This second report adds: Having corrective surgery for congenital heart defects, healthy Finnish infants were the ones who donated. Corrective heart surgery yielded the resections from which the thymus tissue came.

Input material: thymocytes. This sequence originates from a boy under three years old with a congenital heart defect. The chain couples TRBV4-3 to TRBJ2-7; 7 nucleotides line up with TRBD1. DNA for the CDR3: TGCGCCAGCAGCCAGGGACAGAACTACGAGCAGTACTTC. Its protein is CASSQGQNYEQYF.